These 10 T cell receptor beta chains share one sample of origin, sequenced in a study of T cells in Graves' hyperthyroidism and ophthalmopathy (dated by TCRdb to 2018 to 2020). The library was prepared using multiplex PCR. This sample was sequenced with an Illumina HiSeq 2000. The TCR beta CDR3 regions were amplified from RNA transcripts. The first round of RT-PCR for the TCR CDR3 was performed with the HTBI primer set and the Qiagen OneStep RT-PCR kit. The public sequencing data were trimmed at Q25 with fastp and processed into clonotypes with MiXCR by TCRdb, which kept only in-frame beta chains. CDR3 protein duplicates are merged, each entry listing the most common genes and DNA. The sample table contains more than 500,000 distinct CDR3 sequences; only one count was recorded for approximately 48% of them. The ten largest make up about two fifths of the sample. Input material: peripheral blood or thyroid tissue (not recorded which). The receptors originated from an adult woman with Graves' disease, either hyperthyroidism or ophthalmopathy (not recorded which).

This chain joins TRBV3-1 and TRBJ2-7; 14 nucleotides align to TRBD2. Trimming cost V 3 bases and J 6 bases; bases outside gene matches: 1. Germline-derived CDR1 and CDR2 are LGHDT and YNNKEL (reference sequence). The CDR3 has 14 residues. The CDR3 is CASSQTSGRVEQYF. The CDR3 DNA reads as TGTGCCAGCAGCCAGACTAGCGGGAGGGTCGAGCAGTACTTC.

This clonotype appeared many times. The chain carries TRBV5-1 and TRBJ2-3; 8 bases line up with TRBD1. Per the germline V gene, CDR1 is SGHRS and CDR2 is YFSETQ. The junction had 10 bases not matched to a gene; V was cut back by 4 bases and J by 3 bases. The CDR3 is 16 residues long. The CDR3 bases are TGCGCCAGCAGCGCCTCACCGGGACAGGCGACAGATACGCAGTATTTT. Translating it yields CASSASPGQATDTQYF. Full variable domain (outside the CDR3, taken from reference TRBV5-1 and TRBJ2-3): KAGVTQTPRYLIKTRGQQVTLSCSPISGHRSVSWYQQTPGQGLQFLFEYFSETQRNKGNFPGRFSGRQFSNSRSEMNVSTLELGDSALYLCASSASPGQATDTQYFGPGTRLTVL.

The chain employs TRBV15 and TRBJ1-1; D is perhaps TRBD1 (5 bases). Germline V gene sequence: CDR1 LNHNV, CDR2 YYDKDF (reference sequence). This CDR3 has 15 residues. Trimming took off 0 bases at V and 8 bases at J, with 16 bases between the two ends. CDR3 protein: CATSRDRAPYSEAFF. The CDR3 DNA sequence: TGTGCCACCAGCAGAGACAGGGCGCCCTACTCGGAAGCTTTCTTT.

This clonotype occurred a few times. V usage is TRBV2 and J usage is TRBJ1-6; D unclear. Germline V lookup: CDR1 SNHLY, CDR2 FYNNEI. The CDR3 is 14 amino acids. The V gene lost 5 bases and the J gene lost 7 bases, with 12 bases spanning the gap. The CDR3 spells CASSWTAWNSPLHF. The CDR3 DNA follows: TGTGCCAGCAGTTGGACGGCGTGGAATTCACCCCTCCACTTT.

The chain joins TRBV7-8 to TRBJ1-4; 7 bases map to TRBD1. V shed 4 bases, J shed 7 bases, and the junction held 6 bases outside the gene matches. This CDR3 is built from 14 residues. The germline gives CDR1 SGHVS, CDR2 FQNEAQ. The CDR3 loop is CASSSQGGGEKLFF. As DNA, the CDR3 is TGTGCCAGCAGCTCTCAGGGGGGAGGTGAAAAACTGTTTTTT.

The genes are TRBV20-1 and TRBJ2-7; TRBD1 matches 9 bases. This CDR3 contains 12 residues. Germline assignment: CDR1 DFQATT and CDR2 SNEGSKA (reference sequence). V shed 7 bases and J 4 bases; nucleotides not matched to a gene: 5. The CDR3, as DNA: TGCAGTGTTACAGGGGGCGTTTACGAGCAGTACTTC. It is translated as CSVTGGVYEQYF.

The chain couples TRBV6-5 to TRBJ1-5; 9 bases line up with TRBD1. This CDR3 spans 15 amino acids. V was pared by 5 bases and J by 3 bases, with 5 bases of the junction left unmatched. CDR1 MNHEY and CDR2 SVGAGI come from the germline V gene. The CDR3 DNA is TGTGCCAGCAGTCCCCGGGACAGGGTCAATCAGCCCCAGCATTTT. Amino acid sequence: CASSPRDRVNQPQHF.

The chain employs TRBV7-9 and TRBJ1-5; 7 bases fit TRBD1. The CDR3 loop spans 13 amino acids. Germline CDR1 and CDR2: SEHNR and FQNEAQ (reference sequence). Trimming at V came to 6 bases and at J to 7 bases, leaving 6 bases not matched to a gene. CDR3 amino acids: CASSIAGGQPQHF. The CDR3 coding sequence is TGTGCCAGCAGTATCGCAGGGGGGCAGCCCCAGCATTTT.

The genes are TRBV4-2 and TRBJ2-7, with 13 bases lining up with TRBD2. V was clipped by 5 bases and J by 3 bases; unmatched bases: 7. CDR3 length: 16 amino acids. CDR1 is LGHNA and CDR2 is YNFKEQ in the germline V gene. The CDR3 region is CASSFGTSGMFYEQYF. The CDR3 region has the DNA TGTGCCAGCAGCTTTGGGACTAGCGGGATGTTCTACGAGCAGTACTTC.

This clonotype was picked up a small number of times. The chain uses TRBV6-1 and TRBJ2-2, with D tentatively TRBD2 (5 bases). Trimming took 2 bases from V and 5 from J, leaving 9 bases between them. The CDR3 totals 14 residues. The V gene's germline CDR1 is MNHNS and CDR2 SASEGT. The CDR3 region has the DNA TGTGCCAGCAGTGAACGAGGGAAAACCGGGGAGCTGTTTTTT. This translates into CASSERGKTGELFF.